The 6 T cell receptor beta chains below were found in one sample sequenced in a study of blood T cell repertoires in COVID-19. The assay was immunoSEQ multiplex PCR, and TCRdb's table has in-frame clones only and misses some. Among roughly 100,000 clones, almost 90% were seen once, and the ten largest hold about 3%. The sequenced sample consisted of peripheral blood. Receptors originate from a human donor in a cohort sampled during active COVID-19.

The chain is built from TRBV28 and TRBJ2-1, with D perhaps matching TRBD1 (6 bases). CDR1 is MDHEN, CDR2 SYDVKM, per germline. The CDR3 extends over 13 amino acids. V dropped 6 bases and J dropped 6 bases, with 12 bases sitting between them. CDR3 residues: CASSGTPLNEQFF. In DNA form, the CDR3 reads TGTGCCAGCAGCGGGACACCACTCAATGAGCAGTTCTTC.

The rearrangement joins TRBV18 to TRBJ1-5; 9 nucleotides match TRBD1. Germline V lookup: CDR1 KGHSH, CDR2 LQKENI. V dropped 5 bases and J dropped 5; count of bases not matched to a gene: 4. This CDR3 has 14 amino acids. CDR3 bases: TGTGCCAGCTCAGGACGACAGGGGGATCAGCCCCAGCATTTT. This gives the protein CASSGRQGDQPQHF.

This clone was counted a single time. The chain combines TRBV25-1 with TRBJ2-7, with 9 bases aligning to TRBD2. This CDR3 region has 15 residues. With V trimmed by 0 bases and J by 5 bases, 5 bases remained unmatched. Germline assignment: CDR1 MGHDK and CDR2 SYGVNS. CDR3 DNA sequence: TGTGCCAGCAGTGAATATGAGGCGGGAGGGCACGAGCAGTACTTC. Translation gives CASSEYEAGGHEQYF.

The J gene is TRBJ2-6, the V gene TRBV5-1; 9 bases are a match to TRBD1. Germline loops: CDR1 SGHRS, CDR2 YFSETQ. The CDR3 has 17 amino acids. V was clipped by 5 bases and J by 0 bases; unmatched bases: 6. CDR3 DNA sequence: TGCGCCAGCAGTTTCGGACAGGGGAGCTCTGGGGCCAACGTCCTGACTTTC. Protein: CASSFGQGSSGANVLTF. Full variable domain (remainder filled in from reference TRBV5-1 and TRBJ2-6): KAGVTQTPRYLIKTRGQQVTLSCSPISGHRSVSWYQQTPGQGLQFLFEYFSETQRNKGNFPGRFSGRQFSNSRSEMNVSTLELGDSALYLCASSFGQGSSGANVLTFGAGSRLTVL.

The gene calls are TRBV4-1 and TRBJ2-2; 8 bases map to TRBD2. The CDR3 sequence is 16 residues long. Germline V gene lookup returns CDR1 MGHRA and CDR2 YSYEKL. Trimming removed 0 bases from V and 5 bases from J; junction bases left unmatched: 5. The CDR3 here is CASSQEGSGITGELFF. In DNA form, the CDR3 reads TGCGCCAGCAGCCAAGAAGGTAGCGGGATAACCGGGGAGCTGTTTTTT.

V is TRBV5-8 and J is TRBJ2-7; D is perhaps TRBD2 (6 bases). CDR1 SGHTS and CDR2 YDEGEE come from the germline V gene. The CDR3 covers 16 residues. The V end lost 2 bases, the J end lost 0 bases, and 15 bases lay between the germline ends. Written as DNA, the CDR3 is TGTGCCAGCAGCTTTAGGGCGGGGACGTACTCCTACGAGCAGTACTTC. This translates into CASSFRAGTYSYEQYF.